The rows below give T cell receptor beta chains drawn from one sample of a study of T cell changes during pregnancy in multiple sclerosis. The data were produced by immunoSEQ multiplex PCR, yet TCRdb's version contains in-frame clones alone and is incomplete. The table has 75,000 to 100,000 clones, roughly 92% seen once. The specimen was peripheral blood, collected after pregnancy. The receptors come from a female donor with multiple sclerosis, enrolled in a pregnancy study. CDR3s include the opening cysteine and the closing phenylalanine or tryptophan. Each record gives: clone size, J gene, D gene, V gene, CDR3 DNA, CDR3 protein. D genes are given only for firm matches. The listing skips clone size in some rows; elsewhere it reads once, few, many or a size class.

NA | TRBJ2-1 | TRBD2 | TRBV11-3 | TGTGCCAGCAGCCCGGAGGGAGGGCTAGCGGGAGATGGTGTCAGTGAGCAGTTCTTC | CASSPEGGLAGDGVSEQFF
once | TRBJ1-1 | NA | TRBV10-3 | TGTGCCATCAAAGCGGGGACGGACACTGAAGCTTTCTTT | CAIKAGTDTEAFF
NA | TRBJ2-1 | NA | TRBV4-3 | TGCGCCAGCAGCCAAGAACCCCAAGACAGCTATAATGAGCAGTTCTTC | CASSQEPQDSYNEQFF
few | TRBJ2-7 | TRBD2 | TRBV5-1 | TGCGCCAGCAGCTTGGAAGCTAGCGGATACGAGCAGTACTTC | CASSLEASGYEQYF
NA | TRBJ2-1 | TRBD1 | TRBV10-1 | TGCGCCAGCGGGACAGGGCTGGGGAATGAGCAGTTCTTC | CASGTGLGNEQFF
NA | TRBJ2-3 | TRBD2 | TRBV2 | TGTGCCAGCAGTGTCGGGACTAGCGGGGCAGATACGCAGTATTTT | CASSVGTSGADTQYF
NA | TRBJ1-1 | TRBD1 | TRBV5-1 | TGCGCCAGCAGCGATGTCCCCCGGACAGGGGGCCGGGTGACTGAAGCTTTCTTT | CASSDVPRTGGRVTEAFF
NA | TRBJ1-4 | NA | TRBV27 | TGTGCCAGCAGTTTTGCCGGGGCTAATGAAAAACTGTTTTTT | CASSFAGANEKLFF
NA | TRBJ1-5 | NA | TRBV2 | TGTGCCAGCAGTGAAAGGTGGGGCGGGGATCAGCCCCAGCATTTT | CASSERWGGDQPQHF
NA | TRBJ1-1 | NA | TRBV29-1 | TGCAGCGTTGTTATGAACACTGAAGCTTTCTTT | CSVVMNTEAFF
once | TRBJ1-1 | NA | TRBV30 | TGTGCCTCTGCGGTTCGTTTCACTGAAGCTTTCTTT | CASAVRFTEAFF
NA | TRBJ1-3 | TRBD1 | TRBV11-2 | TGTGCCAGCAGCCCCAGGACAGGGGGGCTCTCTGGAAACACCATATATTTT | CASSPRTGGLSGNTIYF
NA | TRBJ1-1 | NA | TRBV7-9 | TGTGCCAGCAGCTTAGAGTACGGGAACACTGAAGCTTTCTTT | CASSLEYGNTEAFF
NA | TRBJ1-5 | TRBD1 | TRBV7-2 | TGTGCCAGCAGCTTGATGACAGGGAGAGATCAGCCCCAGCATTTT | CASSLMTGRDQPQHF
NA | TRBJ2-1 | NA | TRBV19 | TGTGCCAGTCAAGATCAGACATCTAGCCGCAATGAGCAGTTCTTC | CASQDQTSSRNEQFF
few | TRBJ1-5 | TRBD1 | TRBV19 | TGTGCCAGTAGACCGACAGGGAGGCAGCCCCAGCATTTT | CASRPTGRQPQHF
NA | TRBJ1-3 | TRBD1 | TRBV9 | TGTGCCAGCAGCTCCCGGACAGGGTTCGGAAACACCATATATTTT | CASSSRTGFGNTIYF
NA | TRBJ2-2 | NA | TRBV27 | TGTGCCAGCAGTTTAAGCCCACAGGGAGTCGGGGAGCTGTTTTTT | CASSLSPQGVGELFF
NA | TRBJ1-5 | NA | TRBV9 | TGTGCCAGCAGCGTAGGGTCTGGGCTGGCCGGAAATCAGCCCCAGCATTTT | CASSVGSGLAGNQPQHF
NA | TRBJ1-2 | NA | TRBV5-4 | TGTGCCAGCAGCTTGACAGGTTGGGGCTACACCTTC | CASSLTGWGYTF
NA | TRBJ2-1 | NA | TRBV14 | TGTGCCAGCAGCCAATACCAGGGGCCGACTTACTACAATGAGCAGTTCTTC | CASSQYQGPTYYNEQFF
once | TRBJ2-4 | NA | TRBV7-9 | TGTGCCAGCAGCCAGCAGGGGCCCGCCAAAAACATTCAGTACTTC | CASSQQGPAKNIQYF
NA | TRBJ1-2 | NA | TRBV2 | TGTGCCAGCAGTGTGAACCGAGATTCGAGTGGCTACACCTTC | CASSVNRDSSGYTF
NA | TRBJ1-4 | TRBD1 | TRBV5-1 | TGCGCCAGCAGCAGAGACAGGGGGGGAACTAATGAAAAACTGTTTTTT | CASSRDRGGTNEKLFF
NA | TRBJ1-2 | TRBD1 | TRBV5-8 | TGTGCCAGCAGCTTGGAGCCGTCTAGGGGGCTTGGTGGCTACACCTTC | CASSLEPSRGLGGYTF
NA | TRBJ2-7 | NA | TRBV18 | TGTGCCAGCTCACTCCTCCACGAGCAGTACTTC | CASSLLHEQYF
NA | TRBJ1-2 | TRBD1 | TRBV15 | TGTGCCACCAGCAGGGGCCCCGGGACAGGGGCGCTTCACTATGGCTACACCTTC | CATSRGPGTGALHYGYTF